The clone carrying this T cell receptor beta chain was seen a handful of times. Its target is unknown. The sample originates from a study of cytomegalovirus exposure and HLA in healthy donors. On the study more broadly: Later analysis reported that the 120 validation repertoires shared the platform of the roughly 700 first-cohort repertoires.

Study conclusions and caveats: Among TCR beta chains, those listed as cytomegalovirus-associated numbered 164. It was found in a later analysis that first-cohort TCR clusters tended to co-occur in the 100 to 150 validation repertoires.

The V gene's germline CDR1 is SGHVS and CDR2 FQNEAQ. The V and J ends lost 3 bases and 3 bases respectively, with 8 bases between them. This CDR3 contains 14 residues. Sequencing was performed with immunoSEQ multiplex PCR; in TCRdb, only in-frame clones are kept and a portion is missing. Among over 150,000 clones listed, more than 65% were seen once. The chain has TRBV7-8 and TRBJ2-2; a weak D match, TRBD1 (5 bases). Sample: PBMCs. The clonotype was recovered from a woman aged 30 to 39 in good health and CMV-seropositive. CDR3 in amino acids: CASSFLRDTGELFF. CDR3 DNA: TGTGCCAGCAGCTTTCTCAGGGACACCGGGGAGCTGTTTTTT.